The entry below describes one T cell receptor (beta chain). Authors' processing steps: Estimated nucleated cell counts came from reference gene primer amplification. Libraries were prepared by immunoSEQ multiplex PCR; TCRdb keeps only in-frame clonotypes and omits some of them. V and J calls and clone size are as listed in that table; D and trimming were resolved from the DNA. Among a few hundred thousand clones listed, 80% to 90% were seen once. V lost 0 bases and J lost 5; bases outside the gene matches: 7. Germline V CDR1 and CDR2: SGHDT, YYEEEE. This CDR3 comprises 15 residues. These data belong to a study of blood T cell repertoires in COVID-19. Study context: Samples of COVID-19 (acute and convalescent) were obtained from the United States, Italy and Spain. T cells, B-cell-depleted T cells, or PBMCs supplied cDNA or gDNA.

The TCR comes from a woman in her sixties with COVID-19, enrolled during active disease. The V gene is TRBV5-6, the J gene TRBJ2-7; 8 bases line up with TRBD1. Sequenced: peripheral blood. This CDR3 reads CASSLVGRGRDEQYF. CDR3 DNA sequence: TGTGCCAGCAGCTTGGTAGGCAGGGGGCGCGACGAGCAGTACTTC. Supplemented by reference TRBV5-6 and TRBJ2-7, the full variable domain reads DAGVTQSPTHLIKTRGQQVTLRCSPKSGHDTVSWYQQALGQGPQFIFQYYEEEERQRGNFPDRFSGHQFPNYSSELNVNALLLGDSALYLCASSLVGRGRDEQYFGPGTRLTVT.